This T cell receptor (beta chain) came from a study of graft-versus-host responses after intestinal transplantation. Germline-derived CDR1 and CDR2 are MNHEY and SMNVEV (reference sequence). The CDR3 sequence is 13 residues long. The V end was cut by 5 bases, the J end by 3 bases, with 7 bases between. This clone was picked up one time. Graft-derived tissue was subjected to processing to liberate intraepithelial and lamina propria lymphocytes. Some clones are missing from TCRdb's copy, which holds only in-frame ones; the method was immunoSEQ multiplex PCR. The sample records around 30,000 clones, about three quarters being singletons.

This specimen was ileum tissue, taken 98 days after intestinal transplantation. The V call is TRBV27, the J call TRBJ1-4; a weak D match, TRBD1 (5 bases). The clonotype comes from a human patient who received an intestinal transplant, so some T cells may come from the graft donor. The CDR3 DNA reads TGTGCCAGCAGTGGGGGGGCTAATGAAAAACTGTTTTTT. Translating it yields CASSGGANEKLFF. The full variable domain, rest sourced from reference TRBV27 and TRBJ1-4, is EAQVTQNPRYLITVTGKKLTVTCSQNMNHEYMSWYRQDPGLGLRQIYYSMNVEVTDKGDVPEGYKVSRKEKRNFPLILESPSPNQTSLYFCASSGGANEKLFFGSGTQLSVL.